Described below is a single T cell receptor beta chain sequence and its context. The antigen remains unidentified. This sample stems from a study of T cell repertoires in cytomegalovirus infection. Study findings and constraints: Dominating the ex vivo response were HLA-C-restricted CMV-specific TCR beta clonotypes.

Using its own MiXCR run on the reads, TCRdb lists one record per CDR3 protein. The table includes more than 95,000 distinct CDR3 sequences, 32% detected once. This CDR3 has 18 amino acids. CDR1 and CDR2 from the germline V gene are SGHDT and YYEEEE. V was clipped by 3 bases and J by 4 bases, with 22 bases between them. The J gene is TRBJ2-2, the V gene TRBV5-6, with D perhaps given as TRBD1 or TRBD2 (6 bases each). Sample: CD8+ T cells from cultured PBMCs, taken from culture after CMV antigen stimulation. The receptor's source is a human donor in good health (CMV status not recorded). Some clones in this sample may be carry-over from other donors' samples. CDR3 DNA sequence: TGTGCCAGCAGCTGGAGCCTTCACGTGGGGGGCCTCACCGGGGAGCTGTTTTTT. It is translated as CASSWSLHVGGLTGELFF. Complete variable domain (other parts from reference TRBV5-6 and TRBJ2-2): DAGVTQSPTHLIKTRGQQVTLRCSPKSGHDTVSWYQQALGQGPQFIFQYYEEEERQRGNFPDRFSGHQFPNYSSELNVNALLLGDSALYLCASSWSLHVGGLTGELFFGEGSRLTVL.